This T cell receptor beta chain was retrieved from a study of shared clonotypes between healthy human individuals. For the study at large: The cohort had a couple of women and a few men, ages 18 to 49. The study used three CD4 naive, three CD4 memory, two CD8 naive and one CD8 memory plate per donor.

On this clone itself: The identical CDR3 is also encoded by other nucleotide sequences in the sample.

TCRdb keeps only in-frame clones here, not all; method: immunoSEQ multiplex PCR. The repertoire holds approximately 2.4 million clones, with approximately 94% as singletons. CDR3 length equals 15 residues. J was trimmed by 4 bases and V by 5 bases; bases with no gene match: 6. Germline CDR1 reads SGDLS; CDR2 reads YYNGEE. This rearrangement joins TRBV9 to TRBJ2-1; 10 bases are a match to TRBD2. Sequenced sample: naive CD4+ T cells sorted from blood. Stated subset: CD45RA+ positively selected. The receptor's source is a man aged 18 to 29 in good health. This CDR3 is CASSPSGGTYNEQFF. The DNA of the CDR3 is TGTGCCAGCAGTCCTAGCGGGGGTACTTACAATGAGCAGTTCTTC.